Each of the 14 T cell receptor beta chains below was sequenced from the same sample in a study of T-cell memory formation after mild COVID-19 (dated by TCRdb to 2020 to 2022). The library was prepared using 5' RACE. Sequenced using an Illumina NovaSeq 6000. TCRdb cleaned the public reads at Q25 with fastp, built clones with MiXCR and kept in-frame beta chains. Every CDR3 protein is listed once, alongside the most common genes and DNA of its rows. In all, the sample holds about 290,000 distinct CDR3 sequences, and about 15% of those were seen once. Roughly 23% of the sample is in the top ten clones. Material for sequencing was PBMCs or a T cell subset sorted from them (not recorded which). The receptors shown here come from a man aged 18 to 30 who had mild COVID-19 (a few samples of this study predate the infection). The sample titles of this study are shuffled in the database, so cell type and time point are left out; the donor was told from shared clones.

This clonotype showed up just a few times. The chain carries TRBV12-3 or TRBV12-4 and TRBJ1-5; no firm D call. Trimming left V 7 bases short and J 2 bases short, with 12 bases between. There are 14 residues in the CDR3. The CDR3: CASNNRGGNQPQHF. CDR3 bases: TGTGCCAGCAACAACCGAGGTGGCAATCAGCCCCAGCATTTT.

The CDR3 here is CSVGGGANYGYTF. DNA for the CDR3: TGCAGCGTTGGTGGAGGCGCTAACTATGGCTACACCTTC. The chain recombines TRBV29-1 with TRBJ1-2, with D unclear. Germline lookup yields CDR1 SQVTM and CDR2 ANQGSEA. The ends were cut back, 4 bases at V and 0 bases at J, with 9 bases in the middle. This CDR3 is built from 13 residues.

The CDR3 DNA reads as TGTGCCAGCACCCTAGGCCCCTCGACCCAGTACTTC. Translating it yields CASTLGPSTQYF. This chain joins TRBV12-3 or TRBV12-4 and TRBJ2-5; D gene uncertain. V was shortened by 7 bases and J by 7 bases, with 13 bases between the two germline ends. CDR3 length: 12 residues.

This clonotype was seen repeatedly, ten times or more. The chain employs TRBV6-2 or TRBV6-3 and TRBJ2-7; the match to TRBD1 covers 10 bases. Germline loops: CDR1 MNHEY, CDR2 SVGEGT. The CDR3 consists of 15 residues. The V and J ends lost 5 bases and 3 bases, in that order; junction bases with no gene match: 7. CDR3 bases: TGTGCCAGCAGTCCAATTGGACAGGGGGTCTACGAGCAGTACTTC. Protein sequence: CASSPIGQGVYEQYF.

With regard to this clonotype: A clone one base away is much larger, so this may be a read error. The chain links TRBV5-1 to TRBJ2-5; D gene unclear. The CDR3 totals 13 residues. Germline CDR1 is SGHRS and CDR2 is YFSETQ. Trimming cost V 0 bases and J 4 bases, with 7 bases left between them. The CDR3 nucleotides read TGCGCCAGCAGCTTGGGGATTGGAGAGACCCAGTACTTC. Its protein is CASSLGIGETQYF.

This clonotype has a handful of counts. CDR3 in DNA: TGCGCCAGCAGCGGCGGGACAGGGGGCGAAGGAAACACCATATATTTT. It yields the protein CASSGGTGGEGNTIYF. This chain links TRBV5-1 with TRBJ1-3; 12 nucleotides line up with TRBD1. The CDR3 is 16 residues long. Germline-derived CDR1 and CDR2 are SGHRS and YFSETQ. V was clipped by 4 bases and J by 4 bases; unmatched bases: 6.

A few counts support this clonotype. This chain uses TRBV5-1 with TRBJ2-5; 7 bases match TRBD1. V lost 3 bases, J lost 4 bases, and 12 bases stayed unmatched. The CDR3 contains 16 residues. CDR1 SGHRS and CDR2 YFSETQ come from the germline V gene. The CDR3: CASSYSGTVIGETQYF. CDR3 DNA sequence: TGCGCCAGCAGCTATTCGGGGACAGTAATAGGAGAGACCCAGTACTTC.

V is TRBV29-1 and J is TRBJ1-1, with 9 bases aligning to TRBD1. The CDR3 contains 12 residues. J was trimmed by 7 bases and V by 7 bases; bases with no gene match: 7. Germline CDR1 reads SQVTM; CDR2 reads ANQGSEA. The CDR3 sequence is CSAKGQGGEAFF. The DNA of the CDR3 is TGCAGCGCTAAGGGACAGGGTGGTGAAGCTTTCTTT. Based on the CDR3 plus reference TRBV29-1 and TRBJ1-1, the full variable domain is SAVISQKPSRDICQRGTSLTIQCQVDSQVTMMFWYRQQPGQSLTLIATANQGSEATYESGFVIDKFPISRPNLTFSTLTVSNMSPEDSSIYLCSAKGQGGEAFFGQGTRLTVV.

In this sample, this clonotype turned up many times. V usage is TRBV7-3 and J usage is TRBJ2-1; D perhaps matches TRBD1 (5 bases). CDR3 length equals 14 residues. The V gene's germline CDR1 is SGHTA and CDR2 FQGTGA. Trimming cost V 1 base and J 8 bases, with 12 bases left between them. CDR3 loop: CASSLIPGSDEQFF. DNA for the CDR3: TGTGCCAGCAGCTTAATTCCAGGGTCCGATGAGCAGTTCTTC.

This chain links TRBV15 with TRBJ1-3, with D unclear. The CDR3 is 16 amino acids. The V gene lost 0 bases and the J gene lost 1 base, with 10 bases spanning the gap. Germline V lookup: CDR1 LNHNV, CDR2 YYDKDF (reference sequence). In DNA, the CDR3 is TGTGCCACCAGCAGAGACGGAGGGTGGTCTGGAAACACCATATATTTT. Its translation: CATSRDGGWSGNTIYF.

This chain uses TRBV4-1 with TRBJ2-3; D is undetermined. Germline CDR1 is MGHRA and CDR2 is YSYEKL. The ends were cut back, 3 bases at V and 2 bases at J, with 6 bases in the middle. CDR3 length equals 13 residues. In DNA form, the CDR3 reads TGCGCCAGCAGCCAGAGGTTCACAGATACGCAGTATTTT. Amino acid sequence: CASSQRFTDTQYF.

The J gene is TRBJ1-1, the V gene TRBV5-1; 7 bases fit TRBD1. CDR1 is SGHRS, CDR2 YFSETQ, per germline. CDR3 length: 15 residues. V gave up 3 bases and J gave up 2 bases; unmatched junction bases: 7. CDR3 bases: TGCGCCAGCAGCTGGTACAGGGGAACCAACACTGAAGCTTTCTTT. Protein: CASSWYRGTNTEAFF.

This clonotype was seen only a few times. The chain employs TRBV5-1 and TRBJ2-3, with D maybe TRBD2 (5 bases). Looked up from germline, CDR1 is SGHRS and CDR2 is YFSETQ. The V end was cut by 5 bases, the J end by 3 bases, with 10 bases between. CDR3 length: 13 amino acids. The CDR3 DNA sequence: TGCGCCAGCAGGCCTGGGAGTACAGATACGCAGTATTTT. It encodes CASRPGSTDTQYF.

This clonotype was seen ten or more times. The rearrangement links TRBV6-5 to TRBJ2-1, with D possibly being TRBD1 or TRBD2 (5 bases each). Germline CDR1 MNHEY, CDR2 SVGAGI. V was cut by 6 bases and J by 0 bases, with 12 bases left in between. There are 15 residues in the CDR3. Here the CDR3 reads CASSLGRGSYNEQFF. CDR3 bases: TGTGCCAGCAGCCTGGGACGGGGCTCCTACAATGAGCAGTTCTTC.